This T cell receptor (beta chain) was captured by sequencing in a study of cytomegalovirus exposure and HLA in healthy donors. Whole-study findings and limits: Within the data, a cluster of highly shared sequence variants was likely a sequencing artifact.

The primer mix had 60 Vbeta and 13 Jbeta primers. Data came from immunoSEQ multiplex PCR; TCRdb stores just in-frame clones and leaves some out. Of roughly 130,000 clones listed, approximately 80% are singletons. Details on this clone: Its target is not known.

The germline V gene encodes CDR1 MGHRA and CDR2 YSYEKL. V lost 0 bases and J 1 base, leaving 6 bases between the germline ends. CDR3 length: 14 residues. The sequence came from a male donor in good health and CMV-seropositive. J is TRBJ2-5 and V is TRBV4-1; D remains ambiguous. Sequenced material: PBMCs. The CDR3 DNA is TGCGCCAGCAGCCAAGAAGCGACCCAAGAGACCCAGTACTTC. Protein sequence: CASSQEATQETQYF.